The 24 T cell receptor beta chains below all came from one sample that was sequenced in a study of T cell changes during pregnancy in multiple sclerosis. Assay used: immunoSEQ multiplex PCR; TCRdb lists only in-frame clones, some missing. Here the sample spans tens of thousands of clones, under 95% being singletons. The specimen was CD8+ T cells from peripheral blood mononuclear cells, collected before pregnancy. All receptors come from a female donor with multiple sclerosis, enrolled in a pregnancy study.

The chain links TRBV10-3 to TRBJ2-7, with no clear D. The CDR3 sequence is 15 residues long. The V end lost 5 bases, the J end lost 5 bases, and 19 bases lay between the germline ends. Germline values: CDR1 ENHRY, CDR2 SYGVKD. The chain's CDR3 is CAISSLSFPDHEQYF. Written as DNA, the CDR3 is TGTGCCATCAGTAGCCTTTCCTTCCCCGATCACGAGCAGTACTTC.

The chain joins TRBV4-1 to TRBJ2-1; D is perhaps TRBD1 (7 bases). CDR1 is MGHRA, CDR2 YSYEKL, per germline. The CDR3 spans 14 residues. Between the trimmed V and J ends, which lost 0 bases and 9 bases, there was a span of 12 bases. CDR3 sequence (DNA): TGCGCCAGCAGCCAAGAGTGGGGGGACAGTGAGCAGTTCTTC. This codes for CASSQEWGDSEQFF.

The DNA for the CDR3 is TGTGCCAGCAGTGAGATGACAGGGCCCGGAAACACCATATATTTT. This translates into CASSEMTGPGNTIYF. The chain links TRBV6-1 to TRBJ1-3, with 7 nucleotides matching TRBD1. V gave up 3 bases and J gave up 4 bases; unmatched junction bases: 6. CDR3 length: 15 amino acids. The germline V gene encodes CDR1 MNHNS and CDR2 SASEGT.

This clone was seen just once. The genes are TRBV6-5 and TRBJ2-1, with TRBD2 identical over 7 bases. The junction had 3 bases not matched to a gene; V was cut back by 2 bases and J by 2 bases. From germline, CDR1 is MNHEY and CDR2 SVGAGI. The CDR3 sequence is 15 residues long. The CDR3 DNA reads TGTGCCAGCAGTTACACGGCGGGGGCCTACAATGAGCAGTTCTTC. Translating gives CASSYTAGAYNEQFF.

CDR3 in amino acids: CASSSPGLAGADEQYF. The CDR3 region has the DNA TGTGCCAGCAGCTCCCCGGGACTAGCGGGGGCTGACGAGCAGTACTTC. The chain recombines TRBV5-4 with TRBJ2-7; 14 nucleotides agree with TRBD2. The CDR3 contains 16 residues. CDR1 and CDR2 (germline): SGHNT, YYREEE (reference sequence). Unmatched junction bases numbered 7, after V lost 3 bases and J lost 5 bases.

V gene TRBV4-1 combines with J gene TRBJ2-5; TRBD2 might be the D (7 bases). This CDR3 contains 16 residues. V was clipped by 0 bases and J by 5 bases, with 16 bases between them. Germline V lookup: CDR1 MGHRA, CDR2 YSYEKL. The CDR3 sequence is CASSQDGGGAVETQYF. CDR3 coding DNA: TGCGCCAGCAGCCAAGATGGAGGGGGGGCGGTGGAGACCCAGTACTTC.

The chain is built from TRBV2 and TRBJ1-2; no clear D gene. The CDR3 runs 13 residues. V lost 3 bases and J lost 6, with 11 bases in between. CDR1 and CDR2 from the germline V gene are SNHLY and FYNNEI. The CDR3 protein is CASSEEGWDGYTF. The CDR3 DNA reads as TGTGCCAGCAGTGAGGAGGGTTGGGATGGCTACACCTTC.

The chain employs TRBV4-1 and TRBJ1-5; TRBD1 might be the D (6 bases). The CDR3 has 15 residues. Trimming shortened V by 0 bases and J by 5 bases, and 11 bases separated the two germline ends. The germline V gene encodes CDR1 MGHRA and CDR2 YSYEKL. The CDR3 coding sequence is TGCGCCAGCAGCCAAGACGGACAGCCTTATCAGCCCCAGCATTTT. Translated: CASSQDGQPYQPQHF.

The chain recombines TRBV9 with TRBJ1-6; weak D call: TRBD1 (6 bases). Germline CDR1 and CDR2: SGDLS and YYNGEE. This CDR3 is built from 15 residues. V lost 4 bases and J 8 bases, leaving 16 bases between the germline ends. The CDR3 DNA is TGTGCCAGCAGCCCAGTGGGGGCCGAGGATTCACCCCTCCACTTT. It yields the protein CASSPVGAEDSPLHF.

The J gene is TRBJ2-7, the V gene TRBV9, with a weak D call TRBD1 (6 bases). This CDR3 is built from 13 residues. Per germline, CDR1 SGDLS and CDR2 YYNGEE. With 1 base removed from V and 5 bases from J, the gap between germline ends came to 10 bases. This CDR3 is CASSVSYRDEQYF. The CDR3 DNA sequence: TGTGCCAGCAGCGTATCTTACAGGGACGAGCAGTACTTC.

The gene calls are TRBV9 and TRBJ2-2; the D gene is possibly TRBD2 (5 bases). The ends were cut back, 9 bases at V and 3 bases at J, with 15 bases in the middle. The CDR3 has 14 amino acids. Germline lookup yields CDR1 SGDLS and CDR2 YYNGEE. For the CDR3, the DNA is TGTGCCACCAACCGGGGTGGGGACACCGGGGAGCTGTTTTTT. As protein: CATNRGGDTGELFF.

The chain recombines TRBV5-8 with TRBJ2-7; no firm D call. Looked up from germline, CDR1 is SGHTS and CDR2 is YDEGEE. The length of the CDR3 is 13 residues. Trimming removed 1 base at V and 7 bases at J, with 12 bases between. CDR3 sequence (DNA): TGTGCCAGCAGCTTGTATGAGGCTGGAGAGCAGTACTTC. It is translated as CASSLYEAGEQYF.

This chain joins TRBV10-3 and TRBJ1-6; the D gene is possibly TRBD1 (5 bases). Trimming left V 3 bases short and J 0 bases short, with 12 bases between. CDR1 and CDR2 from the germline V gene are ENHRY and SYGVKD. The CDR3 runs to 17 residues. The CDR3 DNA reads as TGTGCCATCAGTGATGGGGACTTGAGCTCCTATAATTCACCCCTCCACTTT. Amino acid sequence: CAISDGDLSSYNSPLHF.

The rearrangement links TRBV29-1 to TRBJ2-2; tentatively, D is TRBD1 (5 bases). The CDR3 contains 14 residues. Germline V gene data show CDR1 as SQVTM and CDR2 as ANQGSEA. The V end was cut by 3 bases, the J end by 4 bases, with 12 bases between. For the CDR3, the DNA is TGCAGCGTTGATGACAGATCGATCACCGGGGAGCTGTTTTTT. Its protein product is CSVDDRSITGELFF.

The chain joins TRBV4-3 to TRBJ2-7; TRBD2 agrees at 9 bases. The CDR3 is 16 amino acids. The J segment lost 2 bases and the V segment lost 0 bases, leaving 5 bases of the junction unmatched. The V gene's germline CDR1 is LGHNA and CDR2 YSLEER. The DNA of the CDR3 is TGCGCCAGCAGCCAAGATCGGGCGGGGGGGCCCTACGAGCAGTACTTC. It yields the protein CASSQDRAGGPYEQYF.

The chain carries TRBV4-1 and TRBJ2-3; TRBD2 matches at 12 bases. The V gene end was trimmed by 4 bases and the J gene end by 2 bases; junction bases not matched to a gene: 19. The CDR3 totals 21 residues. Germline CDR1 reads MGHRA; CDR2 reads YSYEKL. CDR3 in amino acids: CASSPPPGTSGQLTFTDTQYF. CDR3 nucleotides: TGCGCCAGCAGCCCCCCACCCGGGACTAGCGGGCAGCTCACCTTCACAGATACGCAGTATTTT.

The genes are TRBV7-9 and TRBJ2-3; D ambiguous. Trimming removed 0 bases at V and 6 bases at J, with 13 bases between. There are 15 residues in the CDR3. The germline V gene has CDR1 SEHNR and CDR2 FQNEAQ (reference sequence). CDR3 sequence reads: CASSLAWRSLDTQYF. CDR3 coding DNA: TGTGCCAGCAGCTTAGCGTGGCGGTCTCTGGATACGCAGTATTTT.

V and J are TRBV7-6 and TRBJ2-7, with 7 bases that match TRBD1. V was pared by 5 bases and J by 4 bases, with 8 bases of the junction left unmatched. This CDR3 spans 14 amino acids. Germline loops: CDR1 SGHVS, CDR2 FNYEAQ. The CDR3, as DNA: TGTGCCAGCAGCCCGTCTACAGGGGCTTACGAGCAGTACTTC. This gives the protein CASSPSTGAYEQYF.

The CDR3 region has the DNA TGTGCCAGCAGGAAAGCTGCCGGTGACAATCAGCCCCAGCATTTT. Translated: CASRKAAGDNQPQHF. The genes are TRBV6-4 and TRBJ1-5; D ambiguous. CDR3 size: 15 residues. Trimming removed 6 bases from V and 3 bases from J, with 15 bases in between. Germline-derived CDR1 and CDR2 are MRHNA and SNTAGT.

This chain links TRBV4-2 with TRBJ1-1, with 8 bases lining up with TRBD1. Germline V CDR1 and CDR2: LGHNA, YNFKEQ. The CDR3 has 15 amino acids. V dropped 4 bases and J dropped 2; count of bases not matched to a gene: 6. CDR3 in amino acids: CASSLSDRANTEAFF. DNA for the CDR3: TGTGCCAGCAGCCTTTCGGACAGGGCAAACACTGAAGCTTTCTTT.

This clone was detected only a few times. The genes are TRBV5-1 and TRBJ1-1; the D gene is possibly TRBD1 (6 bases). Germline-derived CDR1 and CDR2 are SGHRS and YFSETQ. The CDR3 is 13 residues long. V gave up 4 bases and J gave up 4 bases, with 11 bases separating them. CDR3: CASSLGTITEAFF. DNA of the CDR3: TGCGCCAGCAGCCTAGGGACAATCACTGAAGCTTTCTTT.

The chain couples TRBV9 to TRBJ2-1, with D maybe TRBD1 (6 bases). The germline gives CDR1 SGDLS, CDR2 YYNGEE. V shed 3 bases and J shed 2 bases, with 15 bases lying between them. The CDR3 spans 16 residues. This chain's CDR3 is CASSASQGAPYNEQFF. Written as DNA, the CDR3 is TGTGCCAGCAGCGCCTCACAGGGTGCCCCCTACAATGAGCAGTTCTTC.

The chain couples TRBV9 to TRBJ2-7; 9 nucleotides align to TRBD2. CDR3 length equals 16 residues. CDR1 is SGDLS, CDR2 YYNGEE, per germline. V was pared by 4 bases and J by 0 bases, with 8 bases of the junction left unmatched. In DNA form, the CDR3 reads TGTGCCAGCAGCCCATCCCCGGGACTAGCCTCCTACGAGCAGTACTTC. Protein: CASSPSPGLASYEQYF.

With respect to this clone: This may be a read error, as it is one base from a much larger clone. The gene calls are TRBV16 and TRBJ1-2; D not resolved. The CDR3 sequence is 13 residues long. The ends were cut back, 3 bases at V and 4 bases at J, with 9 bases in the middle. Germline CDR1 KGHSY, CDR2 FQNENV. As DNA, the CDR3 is TGTGCCAGCAGCCAGGGCAGCCTCTATGGCTACACCTTC. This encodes CASSQGSLYGYTF. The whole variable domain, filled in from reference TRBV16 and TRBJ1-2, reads GEEVAQTPKHLVRGEGQKAKLYCAPIKGHSYVFWYQQVLKNEFKFLISFQNENVFDETGMPKERFSAKCLPNSPCSLEIQATKLEDSAVYFCASSQGSLYGYTFGSGTRLTVV.